This T cell receptor (beta chain) appears in the sequencing data of a study of blood T cell repertoires in COVID-19. The authors' processing: How many nucleated cells were present was estimated from reference gene primer amplification. The method was immunoSEQ multiplex PCR; TCRdb's version includes in-frame clones alone and lacks a portion of them. D and trimming come from the DNA, and the V and J calls and clone size come from that table. The data contain about 80,000 clones, around 90% of them singletons. Per the germline V gene, CDR1 is KGHDR and CDR2 is SFDVKD. V dropped 4 bases and J dropped 0; count of bases not matched to a gene: 8. The CDR3 spans 17 residues.

This receptor was obtained from a man between 65 and 85 years old with acute or convalescent COVID-19. The sample consisted of peripheral blood. The chain recombines TRBV24-1 with TRBJ1-5; 7 bases agree with TRBD1. The CDR3 DNA reads TGTGCCACCAGTGAGGGGCAGGGGGTTGGTAGCAATCAGCCCCAGCATTTT. Protein sequence: CATSEGQGVGSNQPQHF.